These 25 T cell receptor beta chains were sequenced from one sample in a study of kidney transplant recipient with SARS-CoV-2 infection. Each CDR3 protein gets one entry after TCRdb re-called the reads with MiXCR. The profile shows some 220,000 distinct CDR3 sequences, 25% to 35% of them singletons. The specimen was a blood sample, collected at baseline and on day 111 from a kidney transplant recipient. These receptors were collected from a male patient between 25 and 39 years old who had COVID-19 and was a kidney transplant recipient. Some of the T cells may derive from the graft donor.

This chain connects TRBV19 to TRBJ1-5; D uncertain. Germline CDR1 and CDR2: LNHDA and SQIVND (reference sequence). The CDR3 has 13 amino acids. V was pared by 3 bases and J by 2 bases, with 5 bases between. The CDR3 protein is CASSMLGNQPQHF. The CDR3 coding sequence is TGTGCCAGTAGTATGCTGGGCAATCAGCCCCAGCATTTT.

This clonotype was seen at least ten times. CDR3 protein: CSAGQKLFRKTYGYTF. The CDR3 region has the DNA TGCAGTGCTGGGCAGAAGCTGTTTCGAAAGACCTATGGCTACACCTTC. The chain is built from TRBV20-1 and TRBJ1-2; D is unresolved. The germline gives CDR1 DFQATT, CDR2 SNEGSKA (reference sequence). The CDR3 spans 16 residues. Trimming cost V 5 bases and J 4 bases, with 23 bases left between them.

This clonotype was seen repeatedly, ten times or more. The V call is TRBV19, the J call TRBJ2-2; TRBD2 matches 13 bases. The CDR3 consists of 16 residues. Trimming cost V 5 bases and J 6 bases; bases outside gene matches: 6. Germline V gives CDR1 LNHDA, CDR2 SQIVND (reference sequence). The DNA of the CDR3 is TGTGCCAGTAGTTCCCGGACTAGCGGGAGCGCCGGGGAGCTGTTTTTT. Translation: CASSSRTSGSAGELFF.

This clonotype was observed a few times. This may come from a read error, since a much larger clone is one base off. The rearrangement joins TRBV2 to TRBJ2-2; D is perhaps TRBD1 (5 bases). Per germline, CDR1 SNHLY and CDR2 FYNNEI. There are 13 residues in the CDR3. The CDR3 reads CASSGQPTEELFF. CDR3 coding DNA: TGTGCCAGCAGTGGACAGCCCACCGAGGAGCTGTTTTTT.

This clonotype was detected many times. V gene TRBV7-9 combines with J gene TRBJ2-7; D might be TRBD1 or TRBD2, each matching 5 bases. Trimming removed 5 bases at V and 2 bases at J, with 13 bases between. Germline V gene lookup returns CDR1 SEHNR and CDR2 FQNEAQ (reference sequence). This CDR3 has 14 residues. CDR3 bases: TGTGCCAGCAGCCCCGGATGGGGACCCTACGAGCAGTACTTC. This translates into CASSPGWGPYEQYF.

This clonotype was counted ten times or more. V usage is TRBV11-3 and J usage is TRBJ2-1; D gene uncertain. This CDR3 contains 17 residues. V was clipped by 5 bases and J by 1 base, with 18 bases between them. Germline loops: CDR1 SGHNT, CDR2 YENEEA. The CDR3 sequence is CASSPEFGPPSYNEQFF. The DNA of the CDR3 is TGTGCCAGCAGCCCCGAGTTTGGCCCTCCTTCCTACAATGAGCAGTTCTTC.

A remark on this clonotype: A clone one base away is much larger, so this may be a read error. This chain connects TRBV7-2 to TRBJ2-6, with TRBD2 as a possible D gene (6 bases). The J call may be wrong; the DNA end is better matched by TRBJ2-7. Per germline, CDR1 SGHTA and CDR2 FQGNSA. This CDR3 spans 15 amino acids. The CDR3 DNA follows: TGTGCCAGCAGCTCTATAGCGGCAAACTACTACGGGCAGTACTTC. Its translation is CASSSIAANYYGQYF.

Remarks on this clonotype: This could be a read error, since a much larger clone is one nucleotide away. The V gene is TRBV20-1, the J gene TRBJ2-2, with 14 bases that match TRBD2. This CDR3 is built from 15 residues. Germline-derived CDR1 and CDR2 are DFQATT and SNEGSKA (reference sequence). After removal of 5 bases from V and 3 bases from J, the junction contained 2 bases not matched to a gene. The DNA of the CDR3 is TGCAGTGCTGGGGGACTAGCGGGGGACACCGGGGAGCTGTTTTTT. It specifies CSAGGLAGDTGELFF.

Comment on this clonotype: A much more abundant neighbour one base away suggests this may be a read error. The gene calls are TRBV6-5 and TRBJ1-5; the match to TRBD1 covers 10 bases. The germline V gene has CDR1 MNHEY and CDR2 SVGAGI. This CDR3 has 14 residues. DNA of the CDR3: TGTGCCAGCAGTGACAGGGGGCAAAATCAGACCCAGCATTTT. Translated, it gives CASSDRGQNQTQHF.

This clonotype was seen many times. This chain joins TRBV3-1 and TRBJ2-5, with no clear D. Germline lookup yields CDR1 LGHDT and CDR2 YNNKEL (reference sequence). The CDR3 totals 17 residues. Trimming took 5 bases from V and 5 from J, leaving 24 bases between them. The CDR3 bases are TGTGCCAGCAGCGCCATACTTCCCATTTCTTTCTCTGAGACCCAGTACTTC. This gives the protein CASSAILPISFSETQYF.

This clonotype was picked up many times. The CDR3 reads CASSLEPVYEQYF. The CDR3 DNA reads as TGCGCCAGCAGCTTGGAACCGGTCTACGAGCAGTACTTC. The V call is TRBV5-1, the J call TRBJ2-7; no reliable D call. The V end was cut by 0 bases, the J end by 3 bases, with 7 bases between. The germline V gene has CDR1 SGHRS and CDR2 YFSETQ. The CDR3 sequence is 13 residues long.

The chain employs TRBV9 and TRBJ2-1, with a possible D match to TRBD2 (6 bases). Germline V CDR1 and CDR2: SGDLS, YYNGEE. The CDR3 loop spans 19 amino acids. The V end was cut by 2 bases, the J end by 0 bases, with 21 bases between. CDR3 DNA: TGTGCCAGCAGCGTGGCCCCTAGTGGGGGGAGAAGCTCCTACAATGAGCAGTTCTTC. It specifies CASSVAPSGGRSSYNEQFF.

This clonotype was picked up many times. The rearrangement links TRBV11-2 to TRBJ2-2; 7 nucleotides match TRBD1. The CDR3 length is 16 residues. Germline lookup yields CDR1 SGHAT and CDR2 FQNNGV. V lost 2 bases to trimming and J lost 5 bases; unmatched junction nucleotides: 8. The DNA for the CDR3 is TGTGCCAGCAGCTTATGGCAACAGGGGTCTACCGGGGAGCTGTTTTTT. Protein product: CASSLWQQGSTGELFF.

On this clonotype: A read error may explain this, as a much larger clone is one base away. The rearrangement uses TRBV30 and TRBJ1-2; D is ambiguous. This CDR3 has 16 amino acids. V lost 5 bases and J lost 4, with 23 bases in between. In germline, CDR1 is GTSNPN, CDR2 SVGIG (reference sequence). The CDR3 loop is CAWRPSRYRKTYGYTF. CDR3 DNA sequence: TGTGCCTGGCGACCCTCGCGTTATAGAAAGACCTATGGCTACACCTTC.

As to this clonotype: A much larger clone lies one base from this, so it may be a read error. The genes are TRBV9 and TRBJ1-2, with unresolved D. Germline V CDR1 and CDR2: SGDLS, YYNGEE. Trimming removed 6 bases from V and 4 bases from J, with 22 bases in between. CDR3 size: 16 residues. The CDR3 is CASIIPCSRKTYGYTF. The CDR3, as DNA: TGTGCCAGCATAATCCCGTGCTCAAGAAAGACCTATGGCTACACCTTC.

The table lists this clonotype with a few counts. This chain connects TRBV7-6 to TRBJ2-7; 7 nucleotides line up with TRBD2. The V segment lost 5 bases and the J segment 0 bases; nucleotides outside the gene matches: 10. This CDR3 region has 16 residues. CDR1 and CDR2 from the germline V gene are SGHVS and FNYEAQ. Here the CDR3 reads CASSPLAGEGSYEQYF. The CDR3 nucleotides read TGTGCCAGCAGCCCCCTCGCGGGGGAGGGCTCCTACGAGCAGTACTTC.

This clonotype has ten or more counts. The chain couples TRBV5-3 to TRBJ1-2; D unclear. TRBV5-3 is flagged as an ORF with uncertain function. This CDR3 is built from 16 residues. Deletions cut 7 bases from V and 4 bases from J, with 23 bases between. CDR3 bases: TGTGCCAGAGTTTCGCTAGTGGTGAGAAAGACCTATGGCTACACCTTC. It specifies CARVSLVVRKTYGYTF.

Of note for this clonotype: One end of the junction is discordant with germline, which a read error may explain. This sequence joins TRBV5-4 and TRBJ2-2; TRBD2 aligns across 7 bases. Germline assignment: CDR1 SGHNT and CDR2 YYREEE (reference sequence). This CDR3 has 15 residues. CDR3 nucleotide sequence: TGTGCCAGTAGCTTCCGGGGGGAATGGCCCGGGGAGCTGATTTTT. Protein product: CASSFRGEWPGELIF.

The chain has TRBV28 and TRBJ2-5, with 9 bases lining up with TRBD2. The CDR3 length is 19 residues. Losses at the gene ends were 5 bases for V and 5 bases for J; bases not matched to a gene: 21. Per germline, CDR1 MDHEN and CDR2 SYDVKM. The CDR3 spells CASSLISGSNLGMRETQYF. DNA of the CDR3: TGTGCCAGCAGTCTGATTAGCGGGAGTAATTTGGGAATGCGGGAGACCCAGTACTTC.

This clonotype was picked up many times. The chain joins TRBV20-1 to TRBJ1-5, with a possible D match to TRBD1 (6 bases). This CDR3 spans 14 amino acids. V was clipped by 6 bases and J by 4 bases, with 16 bases between them. CDR1 is DFQATT, CDR2 SNEGSKA, per germline (reference sequence). CDR3 in DNA: TGCAGTGCACGCGGGACATTGCTAAATCAGCCCCAGCATTTT. Translating gives CSARGTLLNQPQHF.

This clonotype appeared many times. The chain couples TRBV23-1 to TRBJ2-5, with 11 positions matching TRBD1. TRBV23-1 belongs to the ORF category, with a function that is uncertain. The CDR3 is made up of 16 amino acids. J lost 5 bases, V lost 6 bases, and 11 bases had no gene match. The CDR3 coding sequence is TGCGCCAGCAGCCGGCGTCGGGGACAGGGGGGGGAGACCCAGTACTTC. Protein: CASSRRRGQGGETQYF.

Concerning this clonotype itself: This may be a read error: a much more frequent sequence differs by one nucleotide. This chain uses TRBV6-1 with TRBJ1-4; weak D call: TRBD1 (5 bases). This CDR3 is built from 16 residues. The germline V gene has CDR1 MNHNS and CDR2 SASEGT. CDR3 DNA: TGTACCAGCAGTGAATCGGGCCGCAGGGTCGGTGAAAAACTGTTTTTT. Protein product: CTSSESGRRVGEKLFF.

This clonotype has at least ten counts. The chain combines TRBV6-6 with TRBJ1-2; D is unresolved. The CDR3 is 17 residues long. V dropped 3 bases and J dropped 4 bases, with 21 bases sitting between them. CDR1 is MNHNY, CDR2 SVGAGI, per germline (reference sequence). CDR3 sequence (DNA): TGTGCCAGCAGTTATTCCGAAGGTGGGAGAAAGACCTATGGCTACACCTTC. Translated: CASSYSEGGRKTYGYTF.

This clonotype was counted ten times or more. The chain uses TRBV12-5 and TRBJ2-3; 9 positions match TRBD2. The CDR3 length is 17 residues. Trimming removed 1 base from V and 0 bases from J; junction bases left unmatched: 5. Germline values: CDR1 LGHNT, CDR2 FRNRAP. Here the CDR3 DNA reads TGTGCTAGTGGTTTGGGACTAGCGGCCTCTAGCACAGATACGCAGTATTTT. Translated, it gives CASGLGLAASSTDTQYF.

This chain joins TRBV4-1 and TRBJ2-3; D possibly corresponds to TRBD1 (5 bases). CDR3 length equals 15 residues. Germline V gives CDR1 MGHRA, CDR2 YSYEKL. The V gene lost 1 base and the J gene lost 5 bases, with 13 bases spanning the gap. CDR3 in amino acids: CASSQGQGFVDTQYF. Here the CDR3 DNA reads TGCGCCAGCAGCCAAGGTCAGGGATTCGTAGATACGCAGTATTTT.